This T cell receptor beta chain was sequenced during a study of blood T cells in healthy people across ages. The study's findings and limits: Among long-lived donors, naive CD4+ cells were more numerous and diversity higher than in aged donors.

The donors, aged about 6 to 95, were healthy Caucasians from Russia. Trimming removed 5 bases at V and 1 base at J, with 11 bases between. The CDR3 has 14 amino acids. From germline, CDR1 is SGHAT and CDR2 FQNNGV. The authors ran a second PCR of roughly 6 to 11 cycles using a sample-barcoded 5' primer and a J-beta primer mix. Each cDNA was tagged by a template-switch adaptor containing 12 random nucleotides. All samples yielded 2.5 million or more CDR3-containing paired-end reads. Each CDR3 protein is one row after TCRdb ran MiXCR on the 5' RACE reads. This table has about 1.8 million distinct CDR3 sequences, roughly 52% appearing once. This clonotype was seen only a few times. Its antigen is undetermined.

V is TRBV11-2 and J is TRBJ2-5; D is perhaps TRBD1 or TRBD2 (5 bases each). Sequenced material: blood. This sequence originates from a woman aged 40 to 55 in good health. CDR3 protein: CASSPWGTQETQYF. CDR3 in DNA: TGTGCCAGCAGCCCGTGGGGGACCCAAGAGACCCAGTACTTC.